This paragraph covers one TCR beta chain sequence. The antigen it binds to is not known. No much larger clonotype is one base removed from it; base qualities were not supplied. These data originate in a study of cytomegalovirus exposure and HLA in healthy donors (dated by TCRdb to about 2017). Some background on the complete study: According to a later analysis, one platform produced both the 110 or so validation repertoires and the 620 or so repertoires of the first cohort. The study was designed to test whether signatures of past pathogen exposure could be identified by cataloging public T cell receptors. Along with the roughly 700-subject first cohort, a separate validation cohort of over a hundred different subjects was used. The study combined high-throughput TCR immunosequencing, statistical association of individual TCRs with disease status, and machine learning to predict cytomegalovirus infection status.

Separate from the roughly 700-subject first cohort, the validation cohort of some 130 subjects was the group to which the donors belonged. V loses 3 bases, J loses 9 bases, and the germline ends lie 14 bases apart. Reading from cysteine to phenylalanine, the CDR3 counts 13 amino acids. Only CDR3 DNA remains: 39 bases, in frame from the first base. Taken from the germline V gene, the CDR1 and CDR2 loops are KGHSH and LQKENI. General findings and caveats noted by the study authors: According to the authors, the approach could potentially be generalized to other disease states and immunological phenotypes. The classifier was reported to diagnose cytomegalovirus status with high specificity and sensitivity in both the original cohort and the validation cohort. In vitro tests confirmed that a few of the cytomegalovirus-associated TCR beta chains recognize cytomegalovirus antigens. A total of around 150 TCR beta chains were listed by the study as associated with cytomegalovirus. In a later analysis, TCRs clustered in the first cohort were found to also tend to co-occur in the 120 or so validation repertoires, with over 90% of cluster scores above 0. The validation cohort had no HLA typing available for a later analysis, so co-occurrence within that cohort was assessed over all 120 or so repertoires. Most TCR sequences were observed very rarely across donors, whereas some public TCRs were present in many individuals.

Library preparation was by the immunoSEQ multiplex PCR assay. In the paper's pipeline: To diagnose cytomegalovirus status from the catalog of TCR beta chain sequences, a statistical classification framework was built. This immuneACCESS table, as held by TCRdb, lists in-frame sequences with V and J called but not all clones. Of the missing ones, under half trace to an unresolved V gene in checked studies; the others have no known cause. The V and J calls and clone size come from that table; D and trimming were worked out from the DNA. This sample holds roughly 130,000 clones; roughly 89% were observed only once. About 8.2% of the sample is taken by the ten largest.

The sequence was collected from a woman between 18 and 30 years old in good health and CMV-seropositive. Rearrangement joined TRBV18 to TRBJ1-1, and TRBD1 may be the D gene, going by 6 matching bases. Sequencing input: PBMCs. The DNA reads TGTGCCAGCTCACCCGCGGGGGGCAATCAAGCTTTCTTT. Its translation reads: CASSPAGGNQAFF.